This T cell receptor beta chain was observed in a study of CD8 T cells in ankylosing spondylitis. Whole-study results and caveats: In peripheral blood, disease-linked CD8+ clones occurred at relatively low frequencies. Reported data indicate significant enrichment of disease-linked clones within matched ankylosing spondylitis synovial fluid.

V was pared by 5 bases and J by 5 bases, with 19 bases between. The CDR3 contains 16 residues. Germline-derived CDR1 and CDR2 are KGHSH and LQKENI. Details on this clonotype: Its antigen is not known.

In TCRdb, the 5' RACE reads were re-called with MiXCR into one record per CDR3 protein. The sample lists some 290,000 distinct CDR3 sequences, roughly 20% occurring once. The chain links TRBV18 to TRBJ1-5; possibly TRBD1 for D (5 bases). This sequence originates from a male donor with ankylosing spondylitis or in good health (not recorded which). Sequencing was done on a sample of blood, either unsorted or a sorted T cell fraction (not recorded which). CDR3: CASSSPDTGGYQPQHF. In DNA, the CDR3 is TGTGCCAGCTCATCTCCGGACACCGGGGGTTATCAGCCCCAGCATTTT.